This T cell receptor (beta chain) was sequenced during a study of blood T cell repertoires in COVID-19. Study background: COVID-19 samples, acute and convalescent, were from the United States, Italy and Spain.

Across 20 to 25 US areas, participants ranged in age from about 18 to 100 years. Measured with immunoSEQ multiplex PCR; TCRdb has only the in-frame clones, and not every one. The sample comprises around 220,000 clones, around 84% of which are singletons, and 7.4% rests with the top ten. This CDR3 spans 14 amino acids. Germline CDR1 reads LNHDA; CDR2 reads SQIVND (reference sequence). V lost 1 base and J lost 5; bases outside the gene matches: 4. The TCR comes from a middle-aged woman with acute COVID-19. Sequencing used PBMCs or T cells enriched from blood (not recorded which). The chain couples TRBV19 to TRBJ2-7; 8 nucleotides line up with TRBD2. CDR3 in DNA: TGTGCCAGTAGTATAGCGGGAGGGGCTGACGAGCAGTACTTC. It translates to CASSIAGGADEQYF.